This T cell receptor beta chain was identified during a study of blood T cell repertoires in COVID-19. Study-wide context: COVID-19 samples from acute and convalescent phases originated in the United States, Italy and Spain. From T cells, B-cell-depleted T cells, or PBMCs came the material, which was cDNA or gDNA.

Germline CDR1 reads MNHEY; CDR2 reads SMNVEV (reference sequence). After removal of 6 bases from V and 8 bases from J, the junction contained 5 bases not matched to a gene. The CDR3 is made up of 13 amino acids. Using immunoSEQ multiplex PCR, the repertoire was profiled, and TCRdb retains in-frame clones only, with some absent. The sample has about 220,000 clones; 75% to 90% are singletons. The chain combines TRBV27 with TRBJ2-4; 9 nucleotides match TRBD2. The sequenced sample was peripheral blood. This receptor was identified in a woman aged 65 to 85 with COVID-19, enrolled during active disease. CDR3 DNA: TGTGCCAGCAGAGATAGCGGGAGTGACATTCAGTACTTC. Protein product: CASRDSGSDIQYF.